A selection of T cell receptor beta chains follows, all from one sample in a study of CD8+ T cells in alopecia areata. Sequencing was performed with immunoSEQ multiplex PCR; in TCRdb, only in-frame clones are kept and a portion is missing. The data hold some 200,000 clones, with 50% to 70% observed a single time. Sample: CD4+ T cells sorted from blood, taken at week 4, from a patient treated with tofacitinib. Receptors originate from a human donor with alopecia areata. Both conserved end residues are part of each CDR3. The D gene is left open where the match is weak. Clone size appears in some rows only: once, few, many, or a class for an expanded clone.

NA,NA,TRBJ1-4,TRBV30,TGTGCCTGGGGCTATGTGGTGGAAAAACTGTTTTTT,CAWGYVVEKLFF
few,NA,TRBJ1-1,TRBV6-6,TGTGCCAGCAGTACCTGGAGCAGGGGAACGGACACTGAAGCTTTCTTT,CASSTWSRGTDTEAFF
few,TRBD2,TRBJ2-7,TRBV7-8,TGTGCCAGCAGCCGGACTAGCGGGGGAGGGTACTACGAGCAGTACTTC,CASSRTSGGGYYEQYF
NA,NA,TRBJ2-7,TRBV29-1,TGCAGCGTCCGTCTATTCTACGAGCAGTACTTC,CSVRLFYEQYF
NA,NA,TRBJ1-1,TRBV5-6,TGTGCCAGCAGCTTTCAGGGCCCAAACACTGAAGCTTTCTTT,CASSFQGPNTEAFF
NA,NA,TRBJ1-2,TRBV29-1,TGCAGCGTTGAAGAGACTCAGGTTGGCTACACCTTC,CSVEETQVGYTF
once,TRBD1,TRBJ1-1,TRBV20-1,TGCAGTGCTCAGGGGGGGTCTGAAGCTTTCTTT,CSAQGGSEAFF
few,NA,TRBJ1-4,TRBV2,TGTGCCAGCAGCGCAGGCGACCGACCAACTAATGAAAAACTGTTTTTT,CASSAGDRPTNEKLFF
NA,TRBD1,TRBJ2-1,TRBV5-1,TGCGCCAGCAGCTTGCAGACAGGGGGCAATGAGCAGTTCTTC,CASSLQTGGNEQFF
NA,NA,TRBJ1-6,TRBV9,TGTGCCAGCAGCCGGGACCCCTCCTATAATTCACCCCTCCACTTT,CASSRDPSYNSPLHF
NA,NA,TRBJ1-1,TRBV4-1,TGCGCCAGCAGCCACCTGACTGAAGCTTTCTTT,CASSHLTEAFF
NA,NA,TRBJ2-7,TRBV27,TGTGCCAGCAGTCGGCAGTCTGGAGGGTCGGGAGAGCAGTACTTC,CASSRQSGGSGEQYF
NA,NA,TRBJ1-2,TRBV29-1,TGCAGCGTTGTACAGTACTATGGCTACACCTTC,CSVVQYYGYTF
NA,NA,TRBJ2-1,TRBV5-1,TGCGCCAGCAGCTTGGGGGGCACAAAGTCCTCCTACAATGAGCAGTTCTTC,CASSLGGTKSSYNEQFF
few,NA,TRBJ2-3,TRBV6-6,TGTGCCAGCAGTCCTTTGGATACGCAGTATTTT,CASSPLDTQYF
few,NA,TRBJ2-5,TRBV19,TGTGCCAGTAGTATCCTGGGGCGAGAGACCCAGTACTTC,CASSILGRETQYF
NA,NA,TRBJ1-6,TRBV30,TGTGCCTGGGAGGGGAATTCACCCCTCCACTTT,CAWEGNSPLHF
few,TRBD1,TRBJ2-3,TRBV29-1,TGCAGCGTTGTCCTGGGACAGGGATCAGATACGCAGTATTTT,CSVVLGQGSDTQYF
few,NA,TRBJ1-2,TRBV6-1,TGTGCCAGCAGTGTAAACGGACAGTCCCCCTATGGCTACACCTTC,CASSVNGQSPYGYTF
NA,NA,TRBJ1-6,TRBV10-3,TGTGCCATCAGTCTTCATAATTCACCCCTCCACTTT,CAISLHNSPLHF
NA,NA,TRBJ2-3,TRBV29-1,TGCAGCGGCGGGCAGGCTAGCACAGATACGCAGTATTTT,CSGGQASTDTQYF
NA,TRBD2,TRBJ2-1,TRBV29-1,TGCAGCGTTGAAGATATGAGCGGGGCCCTCAATGAGCAGTTCTTC,CSVEDMSGALNEQFF
once,NA,TRBJ1-4,TRBV30,TGTGCCGCCCTCAGGGAAGGAGATGAAAAACTGTTTTTT,CAALREGDEKLFF
NA,NA,TRBJ1-2,TRBV30,TGTGCCTGGACCGGGAGGAACGGTGGCTACACCTTC,CAWTGRNGGYTF
NA,NA,TRBJ1-2,TRBV10-3,TGTGCCATCAGTGAGAATAACCCAGGGGCTTCATATGGCTACACCTTC,CAISENNPGASYGYTF
NA,TRBD1,TRBJ2-7,TRBV18,TGTGCCAGCTCACAGGGGGCTTTAAACGAGCAGTACTTC,CASSQGALNEQYF
NA,NA,TRBJ1-1,TRBV25-1,TGTGCCAGCAGTGATCTCCTAGCAGAAGCTTTCTTT,CASSDLLAEAFF
many,TRBD1,TRBJ2-7,TRBV7-2,TGTGCCAGCAGCTCCCTCGGGGACAGGGTCACCTACGAGCAGTACTTC,CASSSLGDRVTYEQYF
NA,NA,TRBJ1-1,TRBV29-1,TGCAGCGCCATGAATGGGGGTGAAGCTTTCTTT,CSAMNGGEAFF
NA,NA,TRBJ2-7,TRBV28,TGTGCCAGCAGGGGGGAACAGGCCTCTGCCTACGAGCAGTACTTC,CASRGEQASAYEQYF
NA,NA,TRBJ1-1,TRBV4-1,TGCGCCAGCAGCCAAGAAGTAATGGTGAACACTGAAGCTTTCTTT,CASSQEVMVNTEAFF
few,NA,TRBJ1-4,TRBV2,TGTGCCACCCAGAAGAATCCTAGTGAAAAACTGTTTTTT,CATQKNPSEKLFF
NA,NA,TRBJ2-7,TRBV25-1,TGTGCCAGCAGTGACCCGAATACTCCAGTCTACGAGCAGTACTTC,CASSDPNTPVYEQYF
NA,NA,TRBJ2-3,TRBV7-8,TGTGCCAGCAGCTTAGTTTCGGCGGACACAGATACGCAGTATTTT,CASSLVSADTDTQYF
NA,TRBD2,TRBJ2-3,TRBV5-6,TGTGCCAGCAGCTTACGACGGGGGGGAGATACGCAGTATTTT,CASSLRRGGDTQYF
few,NA,TRBJ2-3,TRBV29-1,TGCAGCGTTGAGGACGGCTCAGATACGCAGTATTTT,CSVEDGSDTQYF
few,NA,TRBJ2-2,TRBV9,TGTGCCAGCAGCGGCGGCGGGGAGCTGTTTTTT,CASSGGGELFF
NA,NA,TRBJ2-1,TRBV5-1,TGCGCCAGCAGGTCAGAGGCGGCTGACAATGAGCAGTTCTTC,CASRSEAADNEQFF
NA,NA,TRBJ1-2,TRBV13,TGTGCCAGCAGCTTCTTCCGGTCTAGCCATAACTATGGCTACACCTTC,CASSFFRSSHNYGYTF
NA,NA,TRBJ2-7,TRBV29-1,TGCAGCGTTGACGTCGCGCGCGGGACTCAGTACTTC,CSVDVARGTQYF
NA,NA,TRBJ2-3,TRBV19,TGTGCCAGTAGTAAGCAGGGGAGGGATACGCAGTATTTT,CASSKQGRDTQYF
NA,NA,TRBJ2-7,TRBV30,TGTGCCTGGAGTGTTGGAGGGGATACCTACGAGCAGTACTTC,CAWSVGGDTYEQYF
NA,NA,TRBJ1-4,TRBV29-1,TGCAGCGTTGAAGATGGGTGGAATGAAAAACTGTTTTTT,CSVEDGWNEKLFF
few,NA,TRBJ2-5,TRBV7-8,TGTGCCAGCAGCTTAGCGGGGGGGCCGGGGACCCAGTACTTC,CASSLAGGPGTQYF
NA,NA,TRBJ1-2,TRBV4-3,TGCGCCAGCAGCCAAGAAAGGCTTAACTATGGCTACACCTTC,CASSQERLNYGYTF
NA,NA,TRBJ1-1,TRBV29-1,TGCAGCGTTGAAAGGATTGGTACAGCAATTGAAGCTTTCTTT,CSVERIGTAIEAFF
NA,NA,TRBJ1-2,TRBV30,TGTGCCTGGAAAAACGTGGGCTACACCTTC,CAWKNVGYTF
NA,NA,TRBJ2-7,TRBV6-1,TGTGCCAGCACAAGGGGTAGACTTTACGAGCAGTACTTC,CASTRGRLYEQYF
NA,NA,TRBJ2-2,TRBV5-1,TGCGCCAGCAGAGCTAATAGGGCGGACACCGGGGAGCTGTTTTTT,CASRANRADTGELFF